Presented here are 13 T cell receptor beta chains from one specimen sequenced in a study of T cell responses to AZD1222 COVID-19 vaccine. Profiled with immunoSEQ multiplex PCR; TCRdb holds only in-frame clones, not every one. Of some 110,000 clones in the sample, around 90% were seen once. The sequencing used peripheral blood, collected on day 0 of AZD1222 vaccination. The receptor source for this set is an adult in good health.

The chain joins TRBV5-1 to TRBJ2-2, with D possibly TRBD2 on 6 matching bases. V was pared by 3 bases and J by 0 bases, with 12 bases between. The germline CDR1 and CDR2 sequences are SGHRS and YFSETQ. CDR3 length: 16 residues. DNA of the CDR3: TGCGCCAGCAGCTGGCGGGACGGCCCGAACACCGGGGAGCTGTTTTTT. This codes for CASSWRDGPNTGELFF.

The chain recombines TRBV7-9 with TRBJ2-3; tentative D call: TRBD2 (6 bases). V lost 1 base, J lost 4 bases, and 15 bases lay in between. Per germline, CDR1 SEHNR and CDR2 FQNEAQ (reference sequence). The CDR3 is 16 residues long. The CDR3 sequence: CASSLGPGVRADTQYF. Here the CDR3 DNA reads TGTGCCAGCAGCTTAGGCCCGGGGGTGCGCGCAGATACGCAGTATTTT.

The chain combines TRBV11-3 with TRBJ2-1; no clear D gene. This CDR3 region has 15 residues. V was clipped by 2 bases and J by 6 bases, with 14 bases between them. Germline-derived CDR1 and CDR2 are SGHNT and YENEEA. As DNA, the CDR3 is TGTGCCAGCAGCTTAAGTCGGACGGTCGGCAATGAGCAGTTCTTC. Translation: CASSLSRTVGNEQFF.

The chain employs TRBV4-2 and TRBJ1-5; D gene uncertain. V was shortened by 3 bases and J by 4 bases, with 7 bases between the two germline ends. This CDR3 comprises 13 residues. Germline lookup yields CDR1 LGHNA and CDR2 YNFKEQ. CDR3 coding DNA: TGTGCCAGCAGCCAGGGATTTAATCAGCCCCAGCATTTT. Amino acids: CASSQGFNQPQHF.

This chain connects TRBV7-3 to TRBJ2-1; TRBD1 is a possible D gene (6 bases). V was trimmed by 5 bases and J by 5 bases, leaving 16 bases between them. The CDR3 length is 15 residues. Germline values: CDR1 SGHTA, CDR2 FQGTGA. This CDR3 reads CASSQTWGQNNEQFF. The CDR3 nucleotides read TGTGCCAGCAGCCAGACCTGGGGGCAGAACAATGAGCAGTTCTTC.

The chain recombines TRBV7-9 with TRBJ1-2, with TRBD1 as a possible D gene (5 bases). Trimming took 2 bases from V and 8 from J, leaving 15 bases between them. In germline, CDR1 is SEHNR, CDR2 FQNEAQ (reference sequence). The CDR3 is 14 amino acids. This chain's CDR3 is CASSLRGSGAGYTF. CDR3 sequence (DNA): TGTGCCAGCAGCTTAAGGGGATCCGGTGCAGGCTACACCTTC.

This sequence joins TRBV6-5 and TRBJ1-2, with no clear D. The CDR3 totals 12 residues. Between the trimmed V and J ends, which lost 11 bases and 2 bases, there was a span of 12 bases. The V gene's germline CDR1 is MNHEY and CDR2 SVGAGI. The CDR3 DNA sequence: TGTGCCTGCCTCATACTCAACTATGGCTACACCTTC. Protein product: CACLILNYGYTF.

The J gene is TRBJ1-1, the V gene TRBV7-3; weak D call: TRBD1 (5 bases). The CDR3 covers 13 residues. Trimming took off 5 bases at V and 4 bases at J, with 11 bases between the two ends. Germline values: CDR1 SGHTA, CDR2 FQGTGA. CDR3 residues: CASSHVGGTEAFF. CDR3 coding DNA: TGTGCCAGCAGCCACGTGGGGGGCACTGAAGCTTTCTTT. The full variable domain, in which reference TRBV7-3 and TRBJ1-1 provide the parts outside the CDR3, is GAGVSQTPSNKVTEKGKYVELRCDPISGHTALYWYRQSLGQGPEFLIYFQGTGAADDSGLPNDRFFAVRPEGSVSTLKIQRTERGDSAVYLCASSHVGGTEAFFGQGTRLTVV.

V and J are TRBV28 and TRBJ2-5; weak D call: TRBD1 (6 bases). Germline V lookup: CDR1 MDHEN, CDR2 SYDVKM. Between the trimmed V and J ends, which lost 7 bases and 2 bases, there was a span of 11 bases. CDR3 size: 13 residues. CDR3 region: CASTRGGQETQYF. The DNA for the CDR3 is TGTGCCAGCACCAGGGGTGGACAAGAGACCCAGTACTTC. Combining the CDR3 with reference TRBV28 and TRBJ2-5 gives the whole variable domain DVKVTQSSRYLVKRTGEKVFLECVQDMDHENMFWYRQDPGLGLRLIYFSYDVKMKEKGDIPEGYSVSREKKERFSLILESASTNQTSMYLCASTRGGQETQYFGPGTRLLVL.

The V and J genes are TRBV7-2 and TRBJ2-5; D perhaps matches TRBD2 (6 bases). Germline CDR1 reads SGHTA; CDR2 reads FQGNSA. V dropped 5 bases and J dropped 0 bases, with 19 bases sitting between them. The CDR3 contains 17 residues. The DNA for the CDR3 is TGTGCCAGCAGCCAAAACGGAGGAGCGGGTAACCAAGAGACCCAGTACTTC. It encodes CASSQNGGAGNQETQYF.

Here the CDR3 reads CASSAYRGDTEAFF. CDR3 nucleotides: TGTGCCAGCTCAGCCTACAGAGGGGACACTGAAGCTTTCTTT. The genes are TRBV18 and TRBJ1-1, with D perhaps TRBD1 (5 bases). This CDR3 contains 14 residues. V dropped 5 bases and J dropped 3 bases, with 13 bases sitting between them. Germline V gene lookup returns CDR1 KGHSH and CDR2 LQKENI.

The chain joins TRBV12-5 to TRBJ1-5; TRBD1 is a possible D gene (6 bases). V was pared by 1 base and J by 16 bases, with 14 bases between. Germline CDR1 and CDR2: LGHNT and FRNRAP. There are 12 residues in the CDR3. The CDR3: CASGLETGPIHF. CDR3 nucleotide sequence: TGTGCTAGTGGTTTGGAGACAGGACCAATTCATTTT.

This chain joins TRBV13 and TRBJ1-1; 9 bases map to TRBD1. Looked up from germline, CDR1 is PRHDT and CDR2 is FYEKMQ (reference sequence). With V trimmed by 4 bases and J by 6 bases, 12 bases remained unmatched. CDR3 length: 16 residues. CDR3 DNA sequence: TGTGCCAGCAGCTACGAACCGGGACAGGGAGGCTCTGAAGCTTTCTTT. It encodes CASSYEPGQGGSEAFF.